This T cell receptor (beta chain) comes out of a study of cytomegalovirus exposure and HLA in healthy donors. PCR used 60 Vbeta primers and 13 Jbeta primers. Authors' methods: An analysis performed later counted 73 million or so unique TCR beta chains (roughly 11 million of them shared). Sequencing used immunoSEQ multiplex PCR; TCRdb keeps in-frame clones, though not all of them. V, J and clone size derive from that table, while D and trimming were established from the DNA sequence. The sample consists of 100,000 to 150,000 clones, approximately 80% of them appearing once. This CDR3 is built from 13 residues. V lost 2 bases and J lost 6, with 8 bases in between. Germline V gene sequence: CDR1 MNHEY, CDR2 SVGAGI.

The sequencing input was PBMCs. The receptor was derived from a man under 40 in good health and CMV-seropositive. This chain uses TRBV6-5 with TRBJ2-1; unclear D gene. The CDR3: CASSYQEFNEQFF. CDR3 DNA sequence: TGTGCCAGCAGTTACCAGGAATTCAATGAGCAGTTCTTC.